This entry lists 16 T cell receptor beta chains sequenced from one sample in a study of CD8+ T cells in alopecia areata. Once RNA had been extracted, it was reverse transcribed into cDNA to act as the sequencing template. This table comes from immunoSEQ multiplex PCR, and its TCRdb copy is limited to in-frame clones, with some not included. There are about 110,000 clones in the sample, none observed a single time. Input material: lesional skin. These TCRs come from a C3H/HeJ mouse with alopecia areata. Mouse strain MHC haplotype: H2-k.

A few counts support this clone. Germline and genes here are mouse. The read stops 4 residues short of the end of the CDR3; the missing end is completed from the germline J gene. V usage is TRBV12-1 and J usage is TRBJ2-5; 11 bases map to TRBD1. V lost 2 bases to trimming and J lost 1 base; unmatched junction nucleotides: 4. CDR3 length equals 16 residues. Germline V gives CDR1 SGHSN, CDR2 HYEKVE. The sequenced part of the CDR3 DNA is TGTGCCAGCTCTCCGGGACAGGGGGATGACCAAGAC. Protein: CASSPGQGDDQD. The full CDR3 is CASSPGQGDDQDTQYF. Looking up the rest from reference TRBV12-1 and TRBJ2-5 gives the full variable domain: DSGVVQSPRHIIKEKGGRSVLTCIPISGHSNVVWYQQTLGKELKFLIQHYEKVERDKGFLPSRFSVQQFDDYHSEMNMSALELEDSAMYFCASSPGQGDDQDTQYFGPGTRLLVL.

To note about this clone: Any gene name here is a mouse gene name. The CDR3 goes on 4 residues after the read ends, and that part is filled in from the germline J gene. The J gene is TRBJ2-2, the V gene TRBV19; tentatively, D is TRBD1 (5 bases). From germline, CDR1 is FNHDT and CDR2 SITEND (reference sequence). The V end lost 0 bases, the J end lost 1 base, and 7 bases lay between the germline ends. There are 15 residues in the CDR3. CDR3 loop: CASSIEGRNTGQLYF. CDR3 bases read: TGTGCCAGCAGTATAGAGGGGAGAAACACCGGG.

Comment on this clone: Gene names follow the mouse nomenclature. Coverage ceases 4 residues before the CDR3 finishes, and the germline J gene fills in the end. The chain links TRBV13-3 to TRBJ2-3, with 9 bases identical to TRBD2. CDR1 and CDR2 from the germline V gene are NNHDY and SYVADS. Trimming took 1 base from V and 0 from J; bases not matched to a gene: 6. This CDR3 region has 17 residues. CDR3 protein: CASSDLGLGSSAETLYF. The part of the CDR3 DNA that was read is TGTGCCAGCAGTGATTTGGGACTGGGCTCTAGTGCAGAA.

This clone has a handful of counts. The genes are named according to mouse. The identical CDR3 is also encoded by other nucleotide sequences in the sample. The CDR3 bases that were read are TGTGCTAGCAGTAGTGGGGGGTCCAACGAA. It is translated as CASSSGGSNE. The whole CDR3 sequence reads CASSSGGSNERLFF. J is TRBJ1-4 and V is TRBV17, with a tentative D call TRBD1 (5 bases). The CDR3 extends 4 residues past the end of the read, so its final part is completed from the germline J gene. Trimming took off 3 bases at V and 2 bases at J, with 7 bases between the two ends. This CDR3 has 14 residues. Germline-derived CDR1 and CDR2 are MNHDT and YYDKIL.

This clone showed up just a few times. The TCRdb protein and the DNA translation do not line up at residue 11; the protein shown here was made by translating the DNA. Gene names follow the mouse nomenclature. The read ends 3 residues shy of where the CDR3 ends; the end is completed using the germline J gene. The chain uses TRBV13-3 and TRBJ1-3, with D uncertain. Between the trimmed V and J ends, which lost 6 bases and 0 bases, there was a span of 10 bases. The CDR3 is made up of 14 amino acids. CDR1 is NNHDY and CDR2 is SYVADS in the germline V gene. CDR3 residues: CASNSQSSGNTLYF. CDR3 DNA, as far as it was read: TGTGCCAGCAATTCACAAAGTTCTGGAAATACG.

This clone has more than one count but fewer than ten. Each gene name is a mouse one. The chain's CDR3 is CTCSPGGESAETLYF. The part of the CDR3 DNA that was read is TGCACCTGCAGTCCAGGGGGCGAAAGTGCAGAA. The chain uses TRBV1 and TRBJ2-3; 8 bases agree with TRBD1. Sequencing ends 4 residues short of the CDR3 end; the germline J gene provides the rest. The CDR3 runs to 15 residues. Germline-derived CDR1 and CDR2 are NSQYPW and LRSPGD (reference sequence). The J segment lost 0 bases and the V segment lost 5 bases, leaving 4 bases of the junction unmatched.

This clone was counted only a few times. Genes and germline come from the mouse. The missing CDR3 end, 4 residues past where the read stops, is filled in from the germline J gene. The rearrangement uses TRBV29 and TRBJ2-3, with 10 nucleotides matching TRBD2. This CDR3 has 17 amino acids. The ends lost 6 bases at V and 0 bases at J; junction bases unmatched: 9. Germline lookup yields CDR1 MSHET and CDR2 SYDVDS. The DNA read from the CDR3 is TGTGCTAGCAGCCCCCCGGGACTGGGGACTAGTGCAGAA. Its translation: CASSPPGLGTSAE. The whole CDR3 protein is CASSPPGLGTSAETLYF.

Ten or more counts support this clone. Any gene name here is a mouse gene name. The CDR3 end lies 4 residues beyond the end of the read and is filled in from the germline J gene. The chain employs TRBV19 and TRBJ2-5; 11 bases agree with TRBD2. This CDR3 region has 15 residues. The ends lost 4 bases at V and 2 bases at J; junction bases unmatched: 3. Germline loops: CDR1 FNHDT, CDR2 SITEND (reference sequence). The CDR3 sequence is CASSPGLGGQDTQYF. The part of the CDR3 DNA that was read is TGTGCCAGCAGTCCCGGACTGGGGGGCCAAGAC.

In the case of this clone: Gene and germline names: mouse. The DNA read from the CDR3 is TGTGCTAGCAGTAGTTGGGACAAAAAATAT. It specifies CASSSWDKKY. The entire CDR3 protein is CASSSWDKKYEQYF. The chain links TRBV17 to TRBJ2-7; tentatively, D is TRBD1 (6 bases). The read ends 4 residues shy of where the CDR3 ends; the end is completed using the germline J gene. Per germline, CDR1 MNHDT and CDR2 YYDKIL. The CDR3 loop spans 14 amino acids.

This clone was found a few times. The listed genes are named as in mouse. The observed sequence ends 4 residues before the CDR3 terminus, with the missing tail filled in from the germline J gene. The chain uses TRBV2 and TRBJ1-2; D possibly corresponds to TRBD1 (6 bases). CDR1 is LGHNA, CDR2 YSYQKL, per germline. There are 15 residues in the CDR3. V lost 0 bases, J lost 0 bases, and 8 bases lay in between. The CDR3 reads CASSQEGTSNSDYTF. The sequenced part of the CDR3 DNA is TGTGCCAGCAGCCAAGAGGGGACATCAAACTCC.

The sample holds a few counts of this clone. Any gene name here is a mouse gene name. The read is 4 residues too short to cover the CDR3 end, so that end is filled in from the germline J gene. The V call is TRBV1, the J call TRBJ1-1, with TRBD1 as a possible D gene (5 bases). From germline, CDR1 is NSQYPW and CDR2 LRSPGD (reference sequence). The CDR3 consists of 13 residues. The CDR3: CTCSAVGRGEVFF. Incomplete CDR3 DNA: TGCACCTGCAGTGCAGTTGGGAGGGGA.

Only a few counts were recorded for this clone. At residue 12, the TCRdb amino acid sequence and the translated nucleotide sequence differ, so the protein here is the DNA translation. Mouse germline and gene names are used. The read finishes 3 residues shy of the CDR3 end, and the germline J gene is used to complete it. This chain links TRBV13-3 with TRBJ1-3, with TRBD1 matching 9 bases. CDR3 length: 15 residues. The trim removed 2 bases at V and 4 bases at J, leaving 4 bases unmatched. Germline-derived CDR1 and CDR2 are NNHDY and SYVADS. CDR3 amino acids: CASSEDGTGGNTLYF. CDR3 bases read: TGTGCCAGCAGTGAAGACGGGACAGGGGGAAATACG.

This clone was seen more than once but under ten times. Gene labels here are mouse ones. The read comes to an end 4 residues before the CDR3 does, leaving the germline J gene to fill in the end. This chain uses TRBV13-3 with TRBJ2-5; TRBD1 might be the D (5 bases). The CDR3 is 16 residues long. CDR1 is NNHDY and CDR2 is SYVADS in the germline V gene. Trimming cost V 0 bases and J 1 base, with 12 bases left between them. This CDR3 reads CASSDALDRHQDTQYF. CDR3 DNA, as far as it was read: TGTGCCAGCAGTGATGCTCTCGACAGACACCAAGAC.

Comments on this clone: Gene names refer to mouse genes. The CDR3 is cut off 4 residues early in the read; its end comes from the germline J gene. V is TRBV1 and J is TRBJ2-7, with D unresolved. This CDR3 has 13 residues. Trimming left V 0 bases short and J 1 base short, with 4 bases between. Germline V lookup: CDR1 NSQYPW, CDR2 LRSPGD (reference sequence). The CDR3 region is CTCSADTSYEQYF. The sequenced part of the CDR3 DNA is TGCACCTGCAGTGCAGATACTTCCTAT.

This clone was counted only a few times. These gene names are mouse names. The read halts 4 residues ahead of the CDR3 end, with the missing end drawn from the germline J gene. The J gene is TRBJ1-1, the V gene TRBV13-3; 7 bases fit TRBD1. CDR1 is NNHDY, CDR2 SYVADS, per germline. Trimming at V came to 1 base and at J to 0 bases, leaving 6 bases not matched to a gene. The CDR3 contains 16 residues. The sequenced part of the CDR3 DNA is TGTGCCAGCAGTGATACCCTGACAGGGACAAACACA. Residues: CASSDTLTGTNT. The CDR3 as a whole reads CASSDTLTGTNTEVFF.

Note on this clone: All gene names here are mouse names. The read gets to within 4 residues of the CDR3 end, and the germline J gene fills in the rest. The gene calls are TRBV13-1 and TRBJ1-2; 7 bases fit TRBD1. The CDR3 is 14 residues long. Per the germline V gene, CDR1 is NSHNY and CDR2 is SYGAGN. Trimming took 2 bases from V and 2 from J; bases not matched to a gene: 3. CDR3 bases read: TGTGCCAGCAGTGAACAGGGGTTGAACTCC. This sequence encodes CASSEQGLNS. The CDR3 in its entirety is CASSEQGLNSDYTF.